The clone carrying this T cell receptor (beta chain) was seen ten or more times. The V end lost 6 bases, the J end lost 4 bases, and 6 bases lay between the germline ends. The CDR3 runs to 12 residues. Germline V gene data show CDR1 as ENHRY and CDR2 as SYGVKD. RNA transcripts provided the template for amplifying TCR beta CDR3 regions. The first-round RT-PCR employed HTBI primers together with the Qiagen OneStep RT-PCR kit. A multiplex PCR was then performed as the second round. Each CDR3 protein gets one entry after TCRdb re-called the multiplex PCR reads with MiXCR. The table has hundreds of thousands of distinct CDR3 sequences, over 20% seen once. The sample comes from a study of Graves' ophthalmopathy and Graves' hyperthyroidism. Uncontrolled infections, other autoimmune diseases, pregnancy or lactation barred patients from enrollment.

V gene TRBV10-3 combines with J gene TRBJ2-2; D is uncertain. This sequence was found in a woman in her late teens or twenties with stable Graves' hyperthyroidism. Sequenced input: peripheral blood. The CDR3 loop is CAIRSVTGELFF. The DNA of the CDR3 is TGTGCCATCAGAAGCGTCACCGGGGAGCTGTTTTTT.